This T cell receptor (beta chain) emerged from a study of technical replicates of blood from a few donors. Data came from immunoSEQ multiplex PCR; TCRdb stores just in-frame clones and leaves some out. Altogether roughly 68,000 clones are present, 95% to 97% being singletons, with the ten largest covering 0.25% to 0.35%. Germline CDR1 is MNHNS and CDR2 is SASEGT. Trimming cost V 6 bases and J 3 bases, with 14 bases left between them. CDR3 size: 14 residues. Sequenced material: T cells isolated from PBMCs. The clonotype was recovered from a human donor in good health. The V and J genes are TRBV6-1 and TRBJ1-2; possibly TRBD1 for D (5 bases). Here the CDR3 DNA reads TGTGCCAGCAGCCTACAAGTAGGGGACTATGGCTACACCTTC. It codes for CASSLQVGDYGYTF.